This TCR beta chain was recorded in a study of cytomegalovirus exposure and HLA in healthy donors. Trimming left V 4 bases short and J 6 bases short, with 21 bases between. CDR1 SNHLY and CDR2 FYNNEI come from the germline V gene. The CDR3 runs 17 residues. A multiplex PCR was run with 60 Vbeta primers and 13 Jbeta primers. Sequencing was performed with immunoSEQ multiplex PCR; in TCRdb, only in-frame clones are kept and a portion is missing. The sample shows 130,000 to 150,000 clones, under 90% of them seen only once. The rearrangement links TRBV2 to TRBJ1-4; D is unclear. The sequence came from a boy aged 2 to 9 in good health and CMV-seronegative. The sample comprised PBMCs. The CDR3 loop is CASSVLSPARRDEKLFF. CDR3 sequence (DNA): TGTGCCAGCAGTGTTTTATCTCCGGCCCGGAGGGATGAAAAACTGTTTTTT.